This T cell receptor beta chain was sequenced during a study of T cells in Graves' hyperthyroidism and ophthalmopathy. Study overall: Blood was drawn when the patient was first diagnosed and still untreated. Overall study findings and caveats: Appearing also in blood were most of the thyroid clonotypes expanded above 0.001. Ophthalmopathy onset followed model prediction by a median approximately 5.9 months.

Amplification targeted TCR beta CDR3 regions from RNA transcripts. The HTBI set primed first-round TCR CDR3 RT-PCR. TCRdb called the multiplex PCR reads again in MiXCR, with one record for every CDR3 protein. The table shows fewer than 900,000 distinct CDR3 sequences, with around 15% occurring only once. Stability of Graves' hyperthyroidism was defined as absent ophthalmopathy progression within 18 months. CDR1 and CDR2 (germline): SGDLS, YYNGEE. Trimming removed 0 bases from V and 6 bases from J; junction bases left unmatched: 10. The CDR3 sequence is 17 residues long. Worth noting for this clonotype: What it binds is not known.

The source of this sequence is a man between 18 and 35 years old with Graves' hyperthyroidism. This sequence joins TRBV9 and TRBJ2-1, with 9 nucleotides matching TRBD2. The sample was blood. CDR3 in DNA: TGTGCCAGCAGCGTAGCTACGAGCGGGAGGCCGGGCAATGAGCAGTTCTTC. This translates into CASSVATSGRPGNEQFF.